A single sample gave rise to the 29 T cell receptor beta chains below, sequenced in a study of Ad26.COV2.S vaccination and SARS-CoV-2 variants. TCRdb's copy holds only in-frame clones and misses some; the assay was immunoSEQ multiplex PCR. The repertoire holds hundreds of thousands of clones, with roughly 90% as singletons. The sample's treatment: some 20 received Ad26.COV2.S at low or high dose, single or two shots; about five received placebo; per-sample allocation not given. Vaccine and placebo recipients were sampled on day 63 after the first injection. The input for sequencing was peripheral blood, taken in a trial of Ad26.COV2.S vaccine versus placebo. Source of these receptors: a person aged 18 to 65 who received the Ad26.COV2.S COVID-19 vaccine or a placebo.

The J gene is TRBJ1-1, the V gene TRBV4-3; D might be TRBD1 (6 bases). CDR1 LGHNA and CDR2 YSLEER come from the germline V gene. The CDR3 sequence is 14 residues long. V was pared by 3 bases and J by 4 bases, with 12 bases between. In DNA form, the CDR3 reads TGCGCCAGCAGCCAGCTCAGGGGTATCACTGAAGCTTTCTTT. This sequence encodes CASSQLRGITEAFF.

The chain uses TRBV6-6 and TRBJ2-1; TRBD1 is a possible D gene (5 bases). The CDR3 sequence is 14 residues long. Germline V gene data show CDR1 as MNHNY and CDR2 as SVGAGI (reference sequence). V was clipped by 5 bases and J by 6 bases, with 14 bases between them. The CDR3 sequence: CASSNQGQGNEQFF. The CDR3 DNA reads as TGTGCCAGCAGTAATCAGGGTCAGGGCAATGAGCAGTTCTTC.

This clone was recorded once. The gene calls are TRBV11-1 and TRBJ2-7; D is unresolved. CDR1 is SGHAT, CDR2 FQDESV, per germline (reference sequence). Deletions cut 5 bases from V and 0 bases from J, with 14 bases between. The CDR3 consists of 15 residues. The CDR3, as DNA: TGTGCCAGCAGCCCCAGCGTACTGAGCTCCTACGAGCAGTACTTC. Its translation is CASSPSVLSSYEQYF.

This chain joins TRBV5-4 and TRBJ2-3; D possibly uses TRBD1 or TRBD2 (6 bases each). Germline-derived CDR1 and CDR2 are SGHNT and YYREEE (reference sequence). The CDR3 is 19 amino acids. Between the trimmed V and J ends, which lost 3 bases and 2 bases, there was a span of 25 bases. CDR3 in DNA: TGTGCCAGCAGCTACCCCGTTGGAGGGACAAATGATCCCACAGATACGCAGTATTTT. It specifies CASSYPVGGTNDPTDTQYF. The full variable domain, completed using reference TRBV5-4 and TRBJ2-3, is ETGVTQSPTHLIKTRGQQVTLRCSSQSGHNTVSWYQQALGQGPQFIFQYYREEENGRGNFPPRFSGLQFPNYSSELNVNALELDDSALYLCASSYPVGGTNDPTDTQYFGPGTRLTVL.

The chain recombines TRBV6-2 or TRBV6-3 with TRBJ2-5; TRBD2 aligns across 13 bases. J lost 4 bases, V lost 4 bases, and 18 bases had no gene match. CDR3 length: 20 residues. Per the germline V gene, CDR1 is MNHEY and CDR2 is SVGEGT. The DNA of the CDR3 is TGTGCCAGCAGTTCTCTATGGACTAGCGGGAGACTCGTGGGGCGAGAGACCCAGTACTTC. Translation gives CASSSLWTSGRLVGRETQYF.

The V and J genes are TRBV27 and TRBJ2-1; 12 nucleotides align to TRBD2. Unmatched junction bases numbered 5, after V lost 1 base and J lost 4 bases. The CDR3 is 17 residues long. CDR1 is MNHEY and CDR2 is SMNVEV in the germline V gene (reference sequence). The CDR3 coding sequence is TGTGCCAGCAGTTTATTCCTAGCGGGAGGGGTATACAATGAGCAGTTCTTC. This encodes CASSLFLAGGVYNEQFF.

DNA of the CDR3: TGTGCCAGCAGACTAGCGGGAGTTTTTGCCGGGGAGCTGTTTTTT. It encodes CASRLAGVFAGELFF. The chain combines TRBV7-2 with TRBJ2-2, with 11 nucleotides matching TRBD2. Trimming cost V 6 bases and J 6 bases; bases outside gene matches: 6. Per the germline V gene, CDR1 is SGHTA and CDR2 is FQGNSA. The CDR3 consists of 15 residues.

Points on this clone: Other nucleotide sequences from this sample produce the same CDR3. The V gene is TRBV7-6, the J gene TRBJ2-7; D ambiguous. Trimming removed 0 bases at V and 1 base at J, with 4 bases between. The germline V gene encodes CDR1 SGHVS and CDR2 FNYEAQ. There are 13 residues in the CDR3. The CDR3 protein is CASSLASSYEQYF. The CDR3, as DNA: TGTGCCAGCAGCTTAGCGTCATCCTACGAGCAGTACTTC.

The chain links TRBV7-9 to TRBJ2-1; D not certain. The CDR3 sequence is 15 residues long. The V and J ends lost 8 bases and 4 bases respectively, with 18 bases between them. Germline loops: CDR1 SEHNR, CDR2 FQNEAQ (reference sequence). CDR3 DNA sequence: TGTGCCAGCGAAGGGCGCGGTTCCTCATACAATGAGCAGTTCTTC. Its protein is CASEGRGSSYNEQFF.

This rearrangement joins TRBV7-6 to TRBJ2-5; perhaps TRBD1 as D (5 bases). The V end was cut by 5 bases, the J end by 6 bases, with 16 bases between. The length of the CDR3 is 14 residues. The V gene's germline CDR1 is SGHVS and CDR2 FNYEAQ. The CDR3 reads CASSVGQVHQTQYF. CDR3 DNA sequence: TGTGCCAGCAGCGTCGGACAAGTCCATCAGACCCAGTACTTC.

The CDR3, as DNA: TGTGCCAGCAGTTACCTAGGAGGGGAGACCACTGAAGCTTTCTTT. It specifies CASSYLGGETTEAFF. The chain carries TRBV5-6 and TRBJ1-1, with D perhaps matching TRBD1 (5 bases). CDR3 length: 15 amino acids. Germline loops: CDR1 SGHDT, CDR2 YYEEEE. Trimming cost V 5 bases and J 4 bases, with 18 bases left between them.

This clone was seen once. This chain links TRBV7-9 with TRBJ2-1; 10 positions agree with TRBD2. This CDR3 is 15 amino acids long. V lost 4 bases and J lost 7; bases outside the gene matches: 7. Germline V gives CDR1 SEHNR, CDR2 FQNEAQ (reference sequence). CDR3 sequence (DNA): TGTGCCAGCAGCTCACCCGGGACTAGCGAAAATGAGCAGTTCTTC. Translated: CASSSPGTSENEQFF.

The V gene is TRBV6-2 or TRBV6-3, the J gene TRBJ2-7; 11 nucleotides line up with TRBD2. This CDR3 is 16 amino acids long. Losses at the gene ends were 2 bases for V and 3 bases for J; bases not matched to a gene: 6. Germline CDR1 reads MNHEY; CDR2 reads SVGEGT. The CDR3 loop reads CASSYPSLAGDYEQYF. In nucleotides, the CDR3 is TGTGCCAGCAGTTACCCTTCACTAGCGGGAGACTACGAGCAGTACTTC.

The CDR3 nucleotides are TGTGCCAGGAGGGGCGATGAGCAGTTCTTC. This translates into CARRGDEQFF. V usage is TRBV2 and J usage is TRBJ2-1; D tentatively reads TRBD1 or TRBD2 (5 bases each). V lost 9 bases to trimming and J lost 8 bases, with 8 bases between them. The CDR3 loop spans 10 amino acids. Per germline, CDR1 SNHLY and CDR2 FYNNEI.

V gene TRBV10-3 combines with J gene TRBJ2-1, with a tentative D call TRBD1 (5 bases). This CDR3 is built from 11 residues. The germline V gene encodes CDR1 ENHRY and CDR2 SYGVKD. V lost 8 bases and J 10 bases, leaving 12 bases between the germline ends. In DNA form, the CDR3 reads TGTGCCATCGGGGTTGCAGGGGAGCAGTTCTTC. It codes for CAIGVAGEQFF.

V is TRBV29-1 and J is TRBJ1-2; D possibly corresponds to TRBD1 (5 bases). Germline V gene sequence: CDR1 SQVTM, CDR2 ANQGSEA. Trimming took 6 bases from V and 6 from J, leaving 23 bases between them. The CDR3 covers 15 residues. DNA of the CDR3: TGCAGCGTCGATAGGATGGGGGACCCCCGAGATGGCTACACCTTC. It yields the protein CSVDRMGDPRDGYTF.

The chain links TRBV4-2 to TRBJ1-4; D is uncertain. Germline values: CDR1 LGHNA, CDR2 YNFKEQ. Trimming took 3 bases from V and 7 from J, leaving 21 bases between them. This CDR3 comprises 17 residues. The CDR3, as DNA: TGTGCCAGCAGCCAGATCCCTGAGGACCCGCGCGGTGAAAAACTGTTTTTT. This encodes CASSQIPEDPRGEKLFF.

V gene TRBV27 combines with J gene TRBJ2-7; tentatively, D is TRBD1 or TRBD2 (5 bases each). Trimming left V 3 bases short and J 5 bases short, with 17 bases between. The CDR3 covers 15 residues. Germline V gene sequence: CDR1 MNHEY, CDR2 SMNVEV (reference sequence). As DNA, the CDR3 is TGTGCCAGCAGTTTGGGGACCCACGCTCCCAACGAGCAGTACTTC. Translating gives CASSLGTHAPNEQYF.

V and J are TRBV12-5 and TRBJ2-3; TRBD2 matches 8 bases. The ends lost 3 bases at V and 0 bases at J; junction bases unmatched: 11. The CDR3 is 18 amino acids. In germline, CDR1 is LGHNT, CDR2 FRNRAP. The CDR3 DNA reads as TGTGCTAGTGGTTTAATACCGGGGACTAGGGTTAGCACAGATACGCAGTATTTT. It specifies CASGLIPGTRVSTDTQYF.

The V and J genes are TRBV9 and TRBJ2-1; 8 bases map to TRBD1. The length of the CDR3 is 15 residues. The germline CDR1 and CDR2 sequences are SGDLS and YYNGEE. With 2 bases clipped from V and 8 bases from J, the junction kept 9 bases outside the gene matches. The CDR3: CASSVIGQGIDEQFF. CDR3 sequence (DNA): TGTGCCAGCAGCGTCATTGGACAGGGTATCGATGAGCAGTTCTTC.

The chain has TRBV29-1 and TRBJ2-7; no clear D gene. The V gene's germline CDR1 is SQVTM and CDR2 ANQGSEA. V was shortened by 4 bases and J by 3 bases, with 7 bases between the two germline ends. The CDR3 runs 11 residues. CDR3 sequence reads: CSVVWGYEQYF. The DNA for the CDR3 is TGCAGCGTTGTCTGGGGCTACGAGCAGTACTTC.

J is TRBJ1-2 and V is TRBV9; tentative D call: TRBD1 (5 bases). Germline CDR1 reads SGDLS; CDR2 reads YYNGEE. The CDR3 has 11 residues. Trimming pared 2 bases from V and 11 bases from J, leaving 10 bases between. The CDR3 protein is CASSVGTHYTF. In DNA, the CDR3 is TGTGCCAGCAGCGTGGGGACCCATTACACCTTC.

This chain links TRBV5-1 with TRBJ2-7; D is perhaps TRBD1 (6 bases). The germline V and J ends were trimmed by 0 bases and 0 bases, with 10 bases remaining between them. Germline assignment: CDR1 SGHRS and CDR2 YFSETQ. This CDR3 is 15 amino acids long. The CDR3 region has the DNA TGCGCCAGCAGCTTGGAGGTGGGGGCCTCCTACGAGCAGTACTTC. It encodes CASSLEVGASYEQYF.

As for this clone: The same CDR3 also results from other DNA sequences found in this sample. This chain links TRBV5-1 with TRBJ2-2, with 9 bases identical to TRBD1. The CDR3 is made up of 15 amino acids. Germline CDR1 SGHRS, CDR2 YFSETQ. The J segment lost 1 base and the V segment lost 4 bases, leaving 2 bases of the junction unmatched. The chain's CDR3 is CASSTGQGNTGELFF. For the CDR3, the DNA is TGCGCCAGCAGCACGGGACAGGGGAACACCGGGGAGCTGTTTTTT.

The V and J genes are TRBV19 and TRBJ1-1, with 8 bases lining up with TRBD1. CDR1 and CDR2 from the germline V gene are LNHDA and SQIVND (reference sequence). The CDR3 loop spans 15 amino acids. The J segment lost 0 bases and the V segment lost 3 bases, leaving 3 bases of the junction unmatched. This CDR3 is CASSIRGRMNTEAFF. In nucleotides, the CDR3 is TGTGCCAGTAGTATCAGGGGGCGGATGAACACTGAAGCTTTCTTT.

This chain links TRBV10-3 with TRBJ2-2, with TRBD2 matching over 7 bases. CDR1 ENHRY and CDR2 SYGVKD come from the germline V gene. The CDR3 length is 16 residues. V lost 0 bases and J lost 0; bases outside the gene matches: 1. Here the CDR3 reads CAISESSGTNTGELFF. The DNA for the CDR3 is TGTGCCATCAGTGAGTCCAGCGGGACGAACACCGGGGAGCTGTTTTTT.

V usage is TRBV5-1 and J usage is TRBJ1-3; 10 bases map to TRBD1. CDR1 is SGHRS and CDR2 is YFSETQ in the germline V gene. The V and J ends lost 4 bases and 4 bases, in that order; junction bases with no gene match: 5. The length of the CDR3 is 15 residues. CDR3 in amino acids: CASSPTGGFGNTIYF. CDR3 sequence (DNA): TGCGCCAGCAGCCCGACAGGGGGCTTCGGAAACACCATATATTTT.

This rearrangement joins TRBV5-1 to TRBJ1-4, with 7 nucleotides matching TRBD1. Per the germline V gene, CDR1 is SGHRS and CDR2 is YFSETQ. V dropped 3 bases and J dropped 4; count of bases not matched to a gene: 6. The CDR3 runs 15 residues. For the CDR3, the DNA is TGCGCCAGCAGCTCGTGGACAGGAAATAATGAAAAACTGTTTTTT. It specifies CASSSWTGNNEKLFF.

V and J are TRBV7-9 and TRBJ2-4; maybe TRBD1 (5 bases). This CDR3 has 16 amino acids. Germline lookup yields CDR1 SEHNR and CDR2 FQNEAQ (reference sequence). V was shortened by 1 base and J by 0 bases, with 10 bases between the two germline ends. The CDR3 here is CASSLDLGLAKNIQYF. As DNA, the CDR3 is TGTGCCAGCAGCTTAGACCTGGGGCTAGCCAAAAACATTCAGTACTTC.